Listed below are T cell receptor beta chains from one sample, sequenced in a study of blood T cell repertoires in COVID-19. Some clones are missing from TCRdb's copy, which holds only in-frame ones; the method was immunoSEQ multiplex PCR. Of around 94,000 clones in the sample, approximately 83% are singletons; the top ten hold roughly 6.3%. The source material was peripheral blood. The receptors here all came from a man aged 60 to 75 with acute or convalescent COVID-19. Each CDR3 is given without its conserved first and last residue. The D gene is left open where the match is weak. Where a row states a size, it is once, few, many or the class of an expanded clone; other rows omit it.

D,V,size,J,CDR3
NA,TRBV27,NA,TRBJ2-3,ASRQSHNTDTQY
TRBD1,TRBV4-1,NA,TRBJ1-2,ASSRRQGGYGYT
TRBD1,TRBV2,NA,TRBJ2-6,ASLTGTGAGANVLT
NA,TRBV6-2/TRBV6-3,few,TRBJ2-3,ASSNRDLASTDTQY
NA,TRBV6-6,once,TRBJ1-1,ASSYEGNTEAF
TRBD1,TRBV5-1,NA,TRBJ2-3,ASSGGQGDVDTQY
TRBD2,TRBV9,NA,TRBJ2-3,ASRSFSGEADTQY
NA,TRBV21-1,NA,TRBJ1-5,ASSKPPPGESNQPQH
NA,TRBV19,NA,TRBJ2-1,ASSIDRGTYNEQF
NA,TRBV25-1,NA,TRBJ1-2,ASSGREDYGYT
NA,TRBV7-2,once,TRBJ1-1,ASSLEGQGLGTEAF
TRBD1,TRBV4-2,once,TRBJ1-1,ASSQAWDSFYEAF
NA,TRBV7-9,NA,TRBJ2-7,ASSLPQGRSNEQY
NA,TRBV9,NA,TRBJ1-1,ASSVEGLGTEAF
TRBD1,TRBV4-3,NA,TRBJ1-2,ASSQDAPRQGLFNYGYT
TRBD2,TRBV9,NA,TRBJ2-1,ASSLSGGQGNEQF
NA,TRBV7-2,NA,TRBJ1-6,ASSPQGTTRNNSPLH
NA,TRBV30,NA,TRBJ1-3,AWSRQVYSGNTIY
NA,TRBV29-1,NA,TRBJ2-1,SVPATGGDEQF
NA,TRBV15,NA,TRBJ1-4,ATSPGSLPVANEKLF
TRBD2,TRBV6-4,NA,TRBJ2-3,ASSDGAGGTDTQY
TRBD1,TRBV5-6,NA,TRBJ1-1,ASSFRGMGTEAF
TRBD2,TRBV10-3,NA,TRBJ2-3,AISESLRAGEADTQY
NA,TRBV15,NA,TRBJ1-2,ATSTSHSSRGYT
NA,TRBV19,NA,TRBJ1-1,ASSIAGITEAF
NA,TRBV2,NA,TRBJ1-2,ASRGGTENYGYT
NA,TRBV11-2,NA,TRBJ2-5,ASSLPFRRRGISETQY
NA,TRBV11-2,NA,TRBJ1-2,ASSLEAGTYGYT
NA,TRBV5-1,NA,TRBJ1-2,ASSWGRAYT
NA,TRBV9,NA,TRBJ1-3,ASSVQGPPGTIY
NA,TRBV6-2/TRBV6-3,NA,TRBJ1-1,ASSSTGNTEAF